This T cell receptor beta chain was sequenced in a study of cytomegalovirus exposure and HLA in healthy donors. This clone has a handful of counts. CDR1 and CDR2 (germline): SGHNT, YYREEE (reference sequence). CDR3 length equals 15 residues. V dropped 4 bases and J dropped 4 bases, with 18 bases sitting between them. Primers: 60 Vbeta forward and 13 Jbeta reverse. Profiling relied on immunoSEQ multiplex PCR, and the TCRdb table lists in-frame clones only, not all of them. The profile shows 180,000 or so clones, almost 80% of them singletons. The sequencing sample was made of PBMCs. This TCR came from a man in his forties or fifties in good health and CMV-seropositive. This chain connects TRBV5-4 to TRBJ2-7; D possibly corresponds to TRBD2 (6 bases). The CDR3 region is CASSPSGGRGYEQYF. CDR3 nucleotides: TGTGCCAGCAGCCCGTCTGGGGGGAGAGGTTACGAGCAGTACTTC.